A selection of T cell receptor beta chains follows, all from one sample in a study of OX40 agonist ivuxolimab in advanced cancers. Only in-frame clones appear in the TCRdb table, and some are missing; sequencing was by immunoSEQ multiplex PCR. The top ten clones hold 0.65% to 0.9% of a sample with more than 95,000 clones, 85% to 95% of them seen once. The source material was CD4+ or CD8+ T cells sorted from blood, sampled in a trial of the OX40 agonist ivuxolimab. The receptors originated from an adult with an advanced solid tumor such as melanoma, head and neck, liver or kidney cancer. CDR3s include the opening cysteine and the closing phenylalanine or tryptophan. Fields, in order: V gene, CDR3 protein.

>TRBV7-8
CASSPPGQGAYNSPLHF
>TRBV7-6
CASGAGRYKDTQYF
>TRBV4-3
CASSQLGLAGGAYTGELFF
>TRBV10-3
CAISESNNQPQHF
>TRBV15
CATSRVLGVNTEAFF
>TRBV7-2
CASSARQGRGNTIYF
>TRBV2
CASSEGRANQPQHF
>TRBV7-8
CASSRGTGAYEQYF
>TRBV7-3
CASSFSPNEQFF
>TRBV11-2
CASSLRETQYF
>TRBV2
CASKRMDKLFF
>TRBV10-3
CAISSRGHKYF
>TRBV7-3
CASSSSLEDTQYF
>TRBV28
CASKSGVRGYTF
>TRBV18
CASSPYESSEPQHF
>TRBV7-3
CASSMTAQETQYF
>TRBV27
CASSPPGGPYSYEQYF
>TRBV10-3
CAISRAGNTGELFF
>TRBV5-1
CASSSSGTPNQPQHF
>TRBV9
CASSAGTAGNTIYF
>TRBV5-6
CASSPIDPGDTVPTYEQYF
>TRBV5-1
CASSLAAGSGTGELFF
>TRBV28
CAGQTSGRSSGNEQFF
>TRBV28
CASSPPGTFTGELFF
>TRBV5-1
CASSSRNFDGYTF
>TRBV6-1
CASSEFELYEQYF
>TRBV14
CASSQDLIGTGGETQYF
>TRBV9
CASSQRERRTDTQYF
>TRBV7-9
CASTPGQGNYGYTF
>TRBV5-4
CASSWDQGSTEAFF
>TRBV12-5
CASGLGNQPQHF
>TRBV19
CASSIGPGVGGELFF
>TRBV6-5
CASSYRAGGREQYF
>TRBV5-4
CASSFRGQETQYF
>TRBV7-9
CASSSSKNIQYF
>TRBV10-1
CASSEDPYNEQFF
>TRBV7-9
CASSLGVGGRGTNEKLFF
>TRBV9
CASSVSGTGFTSGNTIYF
>TRBV9
CASSHRTSGNYNEQFF
>TRBV6-5
CASSPTGGSGTEAFF
>TRBV28
CASSYGEFGTGELFF
>TRBV28
CASSLWAQGPTGNTIYF